The following is a T cell receptor (beta chain) sequence with its context. The sample originates from a study of blood T cell repertoires in COVID-19. Study as a whole: Acute and convalescent COVID-19 samples came from the United States, Italy and Spain. In each case, the material was cDNA or gDNA derived from T cells, B-cell-depleted T cells, or PBMCs.

After removal of 2 bases from V and 15 bases from J, the junction contained 10 bases not matched to a gene. CDR1 is MNHEY, CDR2 SVGEGT, per germline. The CDR3 loop spans 13 amino acids. Some clones are missing from TCRdb's copy, which holds only in-frame ones; the method was immunoSEQ multiplex PCR. The sample holds 60,000 or so clones, 75% to 90% seen once. The sample was peripheral blood. The source of this sequence is a human donor with acute or convalescent COVID-19. The donor label of this sample is uncertain. J is TRBJ2-1 and V is TRBV6-2 or TRBV6-3; TRBD2 matches 7 bases. The DNA of the CDR3 is TGTGCCAGCAGTTACCTCCTTGGCGGGAGTGGGTTCTTC. It encodes CASSYLLGGSGFF.